These T cell receptor beta chains were read from a single sample in a study of T-cell memory formation after mild COVID-19. TCRdb reprocessed the 5' RACE reads with MiXCR, giving one entry per CDR3 protein. The data hold tens of thousands of distinct CDR3 sequences, with around 6.1% observed a single time. The sequencing sample was made of PBMCs or a T cell subset sorted from them (not recorded which). These receptors originate from an adult who had mild COVID-19 (a few samples of this study predate the infection). Cell type and time point are not known. Both conserved end residues are part of each CDR3. Each record gives: V gene, clone size, J gene, D gene, CDR3 DNA, CDR3 protein. The D gene is left open where the match is weak. For some rows the clone size is stated as once, few or many, or as a class when expanded; others skip it.

>TRBV9|.|TRBJ1-1|.
TGTGCCAGCAGCGTCTTTAATCCGGCGAACACTGAAGCTTTCTTT
CASSVFNPANTEAFF
>TRBV11-2|few|TRBJ1-1|.
TGTGCCAGCAGCTTCTGGGCAGAGGGAGCTTTCTTT
CASSFWAEGAFF
>TRBV7-8|.|TRBJ2-2|TRBD1
TGTGCCAGCAGCCCACAGGGGACCATCACCGGGGAGCTGTTTTTT
CASSPQGTITGELFF
>TRBV2|.|TRBJ1-1|TRBD1
TGTGCCAGCAGGAGACAGGGGCTGAACACTGAAGCTTTCTTT
CASRRQGLNTEAFF
>TRBV5-4|once|TRBJ2-7|TRBD2
TGTGCCAGCAGCCCTGGGAGGAGGGGAGCGGGATCCTACGAGCAGTACTTC
CASSPGRRGAGSYEQYF
>TRBV18|.|TRBJ1-6|TRBD1
TGTGCCAGCTCACCACCAGGGGGCTCGAATTCACCCCTCCACTTT
CASSPPGGSNSPLHF
>TRBV7-8|few|TRBJ1-2|.
TGTGCCAGCAGCTTAGCAGGGTCCGGTGGCTACACCTTC
CASSLAGSGGYTF
>TRBV5-1|many|TRBJ2-2|.
TGCGCCAGCAGCTTACCCGGGGCGGCGAACACCGGGGAGCTGTTTTTT
CASSLPGAANTGELFF
>TRBV12-3/TRBV12-4|many|TRBJ2-1|.
TGTGCCAGCAGTCCCTATTCAGGCTCCTACAATGAGCAGTTCTTC
CASSPYSGSYNEQFF
>TRBV7-6|many|TRBJ1-1|.
TGTGCCAGCAGCTTAGGGTACGTGAACACTGAAGCTTTCTTT
CASSLGYVNTEAFF
>TRBV7-2|many|TRBJ2-3|TRBD2
TGTGCCAGCAGCTTAGGCCTACTAGCGGGGCTCACAGATACGCAGTATTTT
CASSLGLLAGLTDTQYF
>TRBV18|.|TRBJ1-1|.
TGTGCCAGCTCACCAGGGCAGGGGAGGAACACTGAAGCTTTCTTT
CASSPGQGRNTEAFF
>TRBV7-8|many|TRBJ1-4|.
TGTGCCAGCAGCTCGGGCCTCAGGGGTGAAAAACTGTTTTTT
CASSSGLRGEKLFF
>TRBV6-1|many|TRBJ2-1|.
TGTGCCAGCAGAAGGGATAGGGGTAACAATGAGCAGTTCTTC
CASRRDRGNNEQFF
>TRBV20-1|many|TRBJ2-1|.
TGCAGTGCTCCGAAGGGTGGCTCCTACAATGAGCAGTTCTTC
CSAPKGGSYNEQFF
>TRBV7-6|many|TRBJ2-7|.
TGTGCCAGCAGCTCCACTGCCTACGAGCAGTACTTC
CASSSTAYEQYF
>TRBV12-3/TRBV12-4|.|TRBJ1-1|TRBD1
TGTGCCAGCAGTTTTAGGGCGCAGGGGGAGGCTTTCTTT
CASSFRAQGEAFF
>TRBV7-2|few|TRBJ1-2|.
TGTGCCAGCAGCTTAGATCCCAGCGCCGGCTATGGCTACACCTTC
CASSLDPSAGYGYTF
>TRBV7-7|few|TRBJ2-3|TRBD2
TGTGCTAGCAGCCCATTGGGATCGGGACTAGCGGGGACAGATACGCAGTATTTT
CASSPLGSGLAGTDTQYF
>TRBV4-3|few|TRBJ2-7|.
TGCGCCAGCAGCCGAAACTCAGGGGATAGGGGCGAGCAGTACTTC
CASSRNSGDRGEQYF
>TRBV5-5|many|TRBJ2-3|TRBD2
TGTGCCAGCAGCTTGGTTAGCGGGGGCACAGATACGCAGTATTTT
CASSLVSGGTDTQYF
>TRBV12-3/TRBV12-4|many|TRBJ2-7|TRBD1
TGTGCCAGCAGTTTAGGGACAGGGGCCCGCAACGAGCAGTACTTC
CASSLGTGARNEQYF
>TRBV5-1|few|TRBJ2-1|.
TGCGCCAGCAGCTTGGCGGGGGCCTCCAATGAGCAGTTCTTC
CASSLAGASNEQFF
>TRBV6-6|.|TRBJ2-3|TRBD1
TGTGCCAGCAGTCCCGTAGGGGGCGCGGGAGATACGCAGTATTTT
CASSPVGGAGDTQYF
>TRBV12-3/TRBV12-4|many|TRBJ2-3|.
TGTGCCAGCAGCCCCCACGGGGGTGCAGATACGCAGTATTTT
CASSPHGGADTQYF
>TRBV18|.|TRBJ2-1|.
TGTGCCAGCTCACCAGTGCACAAGTCGGACAATGAGCAGTTCTTC
CASSPVHKSDNEQFF
>TRBV5-1|many|TRBJ2-7|.
TGCGCCAGCAGCTTGGGCGGAAACCTACTAAACTACGAGCAGTACTTC
CASSLGGNLLNYEQYF
>TRBV7-2|many|TRBJ2-3|.
TGTGCCAGCAGCTTATCTCTGGCTAGCGGCACAGATACGCAGTATTTT
CASSLSLASGTDTQYF
>TRBV12-3/TRBV12-4|many|TRBJ2-5|.
TGTGCCAGCAGTTCAGACTGGCGGGCAGAGACCCAGTACTTC
CASSSDWRAETQYF
>TRBV4-3|many|TRBJ2-3|TRBD2
TGCGCCAGCAGCCCAATCAGGACTAGCGGGGTGGTAGATACGCAGTATTTT
CASSPIRTSGVVDTQYF
>TRBV6-1|many|TRBJ2-6|.
TGTGCCAGCAGACTGACCGGTGGGGCCAACGTCCTGACTTTC
CASRLTGGANVLTF
>TRBV4-3|many|TRBJ2-3|.
TGCGCCAGCAGCCGGGAACTCACAGATACGCAGTATTTT
CASSRELTDTQYF
>TRBV24-1|many|TRBJ2-3|TRBD2
TGTGCCACCAGTGACCCGGGGACTAGCGGGGTCACAGATACGCAGTATTTT
CATSDPGTSGVTDTQYF
>TRBV2|.|TRBJ2-1|.
TGTGCCAGCGGCCGGGACTCCTCCTACAATGAGCAGTTCTTC
CASGRDSSYNEQFF
>TRBV18|few|TRBJ2-5|TRBD1
TGTGCCAGCTCACCGGACAGGAAAGAGACCCAGTACTTC
CASSPDRKETQYF
>TRBV27|many|TRBJ2-2|.
TGTGCCAGCAGTTTATCGAAGGGGGGACCTGGGGAGCTGTTTTTT
CASSLSKGGPGELFF
>TRBV20-1|many|TRBJ2-3|.
TGCAGTGCCCCCACCCCGGCCAGGGGCGTCACAGATACGCAGTATTTT
CSAPTPARGVTDTQYF
>TRBV18|few|TRBJ1-3|.
TGTGCCAGCTCACCAAAGGGAAATGGAAACACCATATATTTT
CASSPKGNGNTIYF
>TRBV3-1|many|TRBJ2-3|TRBD2
TGTGCCAGCAGCCAACAAACTAGCGGTACAGATACGCAGTATTTT
CASSQQTSGTDTQYF
>TRBV30|many|TRBJ1-2|.
TGTGCCTGGAGTGTACTGGGGCCTATGTCCTTC
CAWSVLGPMSF
>TRBV6-5|many|TRBJ2-1|.
TGTGCCAGCAGGGCATATAAACACAATGAGCAGTTCTTC
CASRAYKHNEQFF
>TRBV5-5|few|TRBJ1-3|.
TGTGCCAGCAGCTTCTCAGTAGACACCATATATTTT
CASSFSVDTIYF
>TRBV7-2|many|TRBJ2-5|TRBD2
TGTGCCAGCAGCTTAAGCGGGGGGCCCCAAGAGACCCAGTACTTC
CASSLSGGPQETQYF